The T cell receptor (beta chain) described here comes from a study of patients and donors after allogeneic stem cell transplantation. The CDR3 length is 11 residues. The V gene lost 4 bases and the J gene lost 5 bases, with 5 bases spanning the gap. CDR1 is MNHNS, CDR2 SASEGT, per germline. Each CDR3 protein is one row after TCRdb ran MiXCR on the RT-PCR reads. In the table there are 190,000 or so distinct CDR3 sequences, roughly 38% of which are singletons. The sequenced sample was blood, either unsorted or a sorted T cell fraction (not recorded which). The chain carries TRBV6-1 and TRBJ2-5, with D unclear. The receptor's source is a human donor who was either an allogeneic HSCT recipient or a stem cell or donor lymphocyte infusion donor (not recorded which). It is not recorded whose cells these are; they may come from a transplant donor. The CDR3 sequence is CASSVGETQYF. CDR3 sequence (DNA): TGTGCCAGCAGTGTCGGTGAGACCCAGTACTTC.